A single sample is the source of the 4 T cell receptor beta chains below, sequenced in a study of T-cell memory formation after mild COVID-19 (dated by TCRdb to the early 2020s). Library generation was performed with 5' RACE. TCRdb shows the sequencer as Illumina NovaSeq 6000. The public reads were reanalyzed by TCRdb: fastp trimming at Q25, MiXCR alignment, in-frame beta chains only. Rows are unified per CDR3 protein, each entry keeping the most common DNA and genes. Within this sample are roughly 600,000 distinct CDR3 sequences, with about a sixth of them counted one time only. 12% of the sample is held by the ten biggest clonotypes. Material: PBMCs or a T cell subset sorted from them (not recorded which). Every receptor here comes from an adult woman who had mild COVID-19 (a few samples of this study predate the infection). The sample titles of this study are shuffled in the database, so cell type and time point are left out; the donor was told from shared clones.

The rearrangement links TRBV24-1 to TRBJ2-1; unclear D gene. Trimming removed 3 bases from V and 4 bases from J, with 9 bases in between. CDR1 and CDR2 (germline): KGHDR, SFDVKD. The CDR3 contains 14 residues. CDR3 in amino acids: CATSDVVKYNEQFF. CDR3 DNA sequence: TGTGCCACCAGTGATGTAGTGAAGTACAATGAGCAGTTCTTC.

The chain joins TRBV5-1 to TRBJ2-1, with TRBD2 matching over 12 bases. Trimming at V came to 6 bases and at J to 8 bases, leaving 15 bases not matched to a gene. The CDR3 spans 17 residues. Germline loops: CDR1 SGHRS, CDR2 YFSETQ. Here the CDR3 DNA reads TGCGCCAGCACCCCGGCTAGCGGGGGGGCTAAAGTATATGAGCAGTTCTTC. The encoded protein is CASTPASGGAKVYEQFF. Combining the CDR3 with reference TRBV5-1 and TRBJ2-1 gives the whole variable domain KAGVTQTPRYLIKTRGQQVTLSCSPISGHRSVSWYQQTPGQGLQFLFEYFSETQRNKGNFPGRFSGRQFSNSRSEMNVSTLELGDSALYLCASTPASGGAKVYEQFFGPGTRLTVL.

This clonotype was counted only a few times. The CDR3 spells CASSQDPGVDNEQFF. The CDR3 DNA sequence: TGTGCCAGCAGCCAAGACCCCGGGGTAGACAATGAGCAGTTCTTC. V gene TRBV3-1 combines with J gene TRBJ2-1, with D possibly matching TRBD2 (5 bases). Germline lookup yields CDR1 LGHDT and CDR2 YNNKEL (reference sequence). The length of the CDR3 is 15 residues. Deletions cut 0 bases from V and 5 bases from J, with 11 bases between.

This clonotype was counted once. V and J are TRBV12-3 or TRBV12-4 and TRBJ1-5; 7 bases line up with TRBD1. With 5 bases clipped from V and 0 bases from J, the junction kept 10 bases outside the gene matches. The CDR3 is 17 residues long. The CDR3: CASSRSGGENSNQPQHF. The CDR3, as DNA: TGTGCCAGCAGTCGTTCAGGGGGAGAAAATAGCAATCAGCCCCAGCATTTT.